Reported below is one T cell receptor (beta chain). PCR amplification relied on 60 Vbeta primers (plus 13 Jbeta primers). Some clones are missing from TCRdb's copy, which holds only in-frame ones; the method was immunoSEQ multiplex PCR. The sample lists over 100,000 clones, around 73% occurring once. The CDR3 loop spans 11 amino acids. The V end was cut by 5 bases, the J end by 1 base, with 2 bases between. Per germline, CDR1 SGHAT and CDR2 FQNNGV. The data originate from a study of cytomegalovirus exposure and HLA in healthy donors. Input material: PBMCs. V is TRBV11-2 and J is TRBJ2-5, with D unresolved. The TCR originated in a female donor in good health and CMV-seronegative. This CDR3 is CASSRQETQYF. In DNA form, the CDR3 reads TGTGCCAGCAGCCGCCAAGAGACCCAGTACTTC.